What follows describes a single T cell receptor beta chain. Its antigen is currently unknown. The data derive from a study of cytomegalovirus exposure and HLA in healthy donors. The PCR contained 60 Vbeta and 13 Jbeta primers. Assay used: immunoSEQ multiplex PCR; TCRdb lists only in-frame clones, some missing. Of under 200,000 clones in the sample, roughly 85% were seen once. Deletions cut 5 bases from V and 7 bases from J, with 17 bases between. The CDR3 has 15 residues. Germline V gives CDR1 SGHAT, CDR2 FQNNGV. Study findings and constraints: Certain sequence variants were highly shared and formed a cluster, and this cluster was likely a sequencing artifact.

The material sequenced was PBMCs. This sequence was found in a male donor in good health and CMV-seropositive. The V call is TRBV11-2, the J call TRBJ1-4; maybe TRBD1 (6 bases). The CDR3 reads CASSTGHSNGEKLFF. The CDR3 region has the DNA TGTGCCAGCAGCACGGGACATTCTAATGGTGAAAAACTGTTTTTT. Variable domain in full (rest from reference TRBV11-2 and TRBJ1-4): EAGVAQSPRYKIIEKRQSVAFWCNPISGHATLYWYQQILGQGPKLLIQFQNNGVVDDSQLPKDRFSAERLKGVDSTLKIQPAKLEDSAVYLCASSTGHSNGEKLFFGSGTQLSVL.